This T cell receptor beta chain was retrieved from a study of human T cells and chemical hapten exposure. Study as a whole: Among samples, TCR yields varied mainly because of small differences in pooled library volume. Regarding the study as a whole: TCRs whose frequency exceeded 1 in 1000 remained the same following DPC sensitization.

V trimming: 4 bases; J trimming: 7 bases; junction bases outside the gene matches: 8. CDR1 is LGHDT, CDR2 YNNKEL, per germline (reference sequence). The CDR3 spans 14 residues. The library put unique molecular identifiers onto individual cDNA molecules. Authors' processing steps: The median was around 89,000 TCRs per sample, ranging about 20,000 to 690,600. Via MiXCR, TCRdb re-called the RACE reads, giving one row per CDR3 protein. The V and J calls, along with clone size, are taken from TCRdb and not from the paper's own processing. The sample comprises roughly 130,000 distinct CDR3 sequences, 8.5% to 9.5% of which are singletons, and 1.5% to 2% rests with the top ten. Documented time point: healthy volunteer bleed at 2 weeks. Total RNA was isolated from unfractionated whole blood. This clonotype was detected a few times. Its antigen is still unknown.

The sample was whole blood. This TCR was recovered from a male donor in good health. Some clones in this sample may be carry-over from other donors' samples. The chain recombines TRBV3-1 with TRBJ1-1; TRBD1 agrees at 8 bases. Written as DNA, the CDR3 is TGTGCCAGCAGCCGAATGACAGGGGAGGATGAAGCTTTCTTT. Protein: CASSRMTGEDEAFF. Combining the CDR3 with reference TRBV3-1 and TRBJ1-1 gives the whole variable domain DTAVSQTPKYLVTQMGNDKSIKCEQNLGHDTMYWYKQDSKKFLKIMFSYNNKELIINETVPNRFSPKSPDKAHLNLHINSLELGDSAVYFCASSRMTGEDEAFFGQGTRLTVV.